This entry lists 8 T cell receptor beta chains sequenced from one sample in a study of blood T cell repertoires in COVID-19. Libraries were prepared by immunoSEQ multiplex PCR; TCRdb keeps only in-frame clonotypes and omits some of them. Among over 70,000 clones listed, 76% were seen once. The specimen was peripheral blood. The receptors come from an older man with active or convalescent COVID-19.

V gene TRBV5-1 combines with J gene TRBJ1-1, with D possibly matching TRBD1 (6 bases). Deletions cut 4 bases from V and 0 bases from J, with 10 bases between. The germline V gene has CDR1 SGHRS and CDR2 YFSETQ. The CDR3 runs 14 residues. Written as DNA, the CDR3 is TGCGCCAGCAGCCTGGACAGCATGAACACTGAAGCTTTCTTT. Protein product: CASSLDSMNTEAFF.

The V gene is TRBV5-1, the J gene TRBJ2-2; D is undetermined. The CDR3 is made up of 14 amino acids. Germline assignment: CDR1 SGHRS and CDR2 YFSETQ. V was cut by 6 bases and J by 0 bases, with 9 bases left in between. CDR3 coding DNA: TGCGCCAGCATGGTACACGCGAACACCGGGGAGCTGTTTTTT. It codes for CASMVHANTGELFF.

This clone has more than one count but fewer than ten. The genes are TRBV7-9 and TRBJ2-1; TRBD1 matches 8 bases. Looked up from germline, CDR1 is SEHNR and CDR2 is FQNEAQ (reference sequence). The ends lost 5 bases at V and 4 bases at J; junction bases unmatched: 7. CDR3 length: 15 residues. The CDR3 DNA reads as TGTGCCAGCAGCGAGGCAGGGGGCCCTTACAATGAGCAGTTCTTC. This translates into CASSEAGGPYNEQFF.

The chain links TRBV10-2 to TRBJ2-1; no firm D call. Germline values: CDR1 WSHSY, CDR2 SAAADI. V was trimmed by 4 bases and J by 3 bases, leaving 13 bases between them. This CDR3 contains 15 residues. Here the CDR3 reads CASSVNLFSYNEQFF. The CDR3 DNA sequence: TGCGCCAGCAGTGTAAACCTCTTTAGCTACAATGAGCAGTTCTTC.

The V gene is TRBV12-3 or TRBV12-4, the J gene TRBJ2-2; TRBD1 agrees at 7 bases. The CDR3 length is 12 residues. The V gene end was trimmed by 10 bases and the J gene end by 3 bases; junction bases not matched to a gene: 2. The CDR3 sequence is CATTGDTGELFF. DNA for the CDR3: TGTGCCACTACAGGGGACACCGGGGAGCTGTTTTTT.

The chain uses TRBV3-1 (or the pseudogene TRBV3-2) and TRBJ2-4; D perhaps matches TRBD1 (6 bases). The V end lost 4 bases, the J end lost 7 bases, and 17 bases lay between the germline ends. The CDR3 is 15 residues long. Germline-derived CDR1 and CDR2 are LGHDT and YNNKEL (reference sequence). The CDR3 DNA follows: TGTGCCAGCAGCCCCCTTTCAGGGGTAGAGAACATTCAGTACTTC. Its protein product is CASSPLSGVENIQYF.

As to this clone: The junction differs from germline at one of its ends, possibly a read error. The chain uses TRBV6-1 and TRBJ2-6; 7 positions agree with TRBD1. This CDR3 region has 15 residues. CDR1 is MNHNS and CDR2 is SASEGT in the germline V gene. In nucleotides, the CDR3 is TGTGCCAGCAGAGAAGGGGGCAGTGGGGCCAACGTCCTGACTTTC. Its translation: CASREGGSGANVLTF.

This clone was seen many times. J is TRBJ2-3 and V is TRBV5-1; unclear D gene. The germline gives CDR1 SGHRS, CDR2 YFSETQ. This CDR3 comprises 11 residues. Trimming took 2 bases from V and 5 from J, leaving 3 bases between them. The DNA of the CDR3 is TGCGCCAGCAGCTTCCGAGATACGCAGTATTTT. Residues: CASSFRDTQYF.